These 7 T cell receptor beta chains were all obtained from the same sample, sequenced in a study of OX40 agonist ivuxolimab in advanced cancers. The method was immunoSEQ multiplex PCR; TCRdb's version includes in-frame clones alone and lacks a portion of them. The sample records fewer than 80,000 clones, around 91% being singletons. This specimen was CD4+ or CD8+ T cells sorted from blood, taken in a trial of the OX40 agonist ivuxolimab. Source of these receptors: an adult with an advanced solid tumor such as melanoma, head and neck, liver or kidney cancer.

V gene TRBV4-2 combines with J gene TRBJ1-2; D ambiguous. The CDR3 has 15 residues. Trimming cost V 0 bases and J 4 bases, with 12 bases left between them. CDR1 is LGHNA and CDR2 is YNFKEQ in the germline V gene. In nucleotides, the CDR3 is TGTGCCAGCAGCCAAGATAGCCAGGCAAGCTATGGCTACACCTTC. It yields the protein CASSQDSQASYGYTF.

The chain's CDR3 is CASNLDSSMNTEAFF. The CDR3 region has the DNA TGTGCCAGCAACTTGGACAGTTCAATGAACACTGAAGCTTTCTTT. The chain links TRBV2 to TRBJ1-1, with TRBD1 as a possible D gene (6 bases). The CDR3 is 15 residues long. Trimming took off 7 bases at V and 0 bases at J, with 15 bases between the two ends. Germline assignment: CDR1 SNHLY and CDR2 FYNNEI.

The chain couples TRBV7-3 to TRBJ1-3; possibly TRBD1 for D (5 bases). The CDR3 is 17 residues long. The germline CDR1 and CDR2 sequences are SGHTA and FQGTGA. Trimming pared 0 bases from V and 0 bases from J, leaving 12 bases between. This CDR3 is CASSLTGRGYSGNTIYF. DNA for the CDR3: TGTGCCAGCAGCTTAACGGGGCGGGGGTACTCTGGAAACACCATATATTTT.

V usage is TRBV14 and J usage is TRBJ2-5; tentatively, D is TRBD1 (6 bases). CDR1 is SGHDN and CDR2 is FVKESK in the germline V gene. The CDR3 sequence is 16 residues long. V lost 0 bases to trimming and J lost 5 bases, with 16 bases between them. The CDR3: CASSQEVQGVSETQYF. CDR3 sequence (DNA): TGTGCCAGCAGCCAAGAAGTACAGGGAGTATCGGAGACCCAGTACTTC.

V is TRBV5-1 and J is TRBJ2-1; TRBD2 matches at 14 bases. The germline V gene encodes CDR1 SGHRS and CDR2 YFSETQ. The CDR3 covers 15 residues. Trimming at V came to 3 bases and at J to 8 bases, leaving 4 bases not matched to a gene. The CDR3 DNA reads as TGCGCCAGCAGCTGGGGACTAGCGGGAGAGGATGAGCAGTTCTTC. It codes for CASSWGLAGEDEQFF.

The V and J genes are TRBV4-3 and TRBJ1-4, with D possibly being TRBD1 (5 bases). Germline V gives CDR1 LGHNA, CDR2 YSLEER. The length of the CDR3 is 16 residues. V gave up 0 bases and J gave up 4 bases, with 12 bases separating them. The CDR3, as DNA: TGCGCCAGCAGCCAAGATGGGGACGGGGTTAATGAAAAACTGTTTTTT. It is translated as CASSQDGDGVNEKLFF.

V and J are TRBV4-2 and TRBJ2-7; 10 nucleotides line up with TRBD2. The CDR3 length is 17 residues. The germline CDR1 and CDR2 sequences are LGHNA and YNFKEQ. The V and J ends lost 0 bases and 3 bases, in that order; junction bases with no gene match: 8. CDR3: CASSQEASGGAFYEQYF. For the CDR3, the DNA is TGTGCCAGCAGCCAAGAGGCTAGCGGGGGAGCCTTCTACGAGCAGTACTTC.